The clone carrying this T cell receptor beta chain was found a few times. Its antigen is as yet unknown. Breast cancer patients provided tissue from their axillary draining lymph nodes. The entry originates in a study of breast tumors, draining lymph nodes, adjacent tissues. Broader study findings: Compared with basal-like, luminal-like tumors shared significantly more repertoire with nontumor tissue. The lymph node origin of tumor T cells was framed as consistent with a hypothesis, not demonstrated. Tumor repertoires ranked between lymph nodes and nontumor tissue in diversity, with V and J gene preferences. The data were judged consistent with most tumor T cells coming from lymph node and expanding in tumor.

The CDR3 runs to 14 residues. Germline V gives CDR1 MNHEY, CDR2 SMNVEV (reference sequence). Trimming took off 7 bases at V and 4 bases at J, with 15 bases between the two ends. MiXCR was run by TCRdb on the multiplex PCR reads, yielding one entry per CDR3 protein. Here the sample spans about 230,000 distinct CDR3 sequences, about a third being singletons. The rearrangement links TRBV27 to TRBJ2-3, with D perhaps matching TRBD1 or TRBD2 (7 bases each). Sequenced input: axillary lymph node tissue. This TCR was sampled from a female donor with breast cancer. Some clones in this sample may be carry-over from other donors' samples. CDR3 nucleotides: TGTGCCAGCACCCTCAGGGGGAGGGCAGATACGCAGTATTTT. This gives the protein CASTLRGRADTQYF.